The T cell receptor beta chain under discussion was sequenced for a study of T cell repertoires in ileal Crohn's disease. A remark on this clone: Its antigen is as yet unknown.

TCRdb's table, derived via immunoSEQ multiplex PCR, lists solely in-frame clones and lacks some. Of some 13,000 clones listed, roughly 78% are singletons. Study-wide results and limits: Clonality above 26.8% at surgery always came with endoscopic recurrence.

The germline V gene encodes CDR1 SGDLS and CDR2 YYNGEE. V was clipped by 6 bases and J by 2 bases; unmatched bases: 8. The CDR3 has 15 amino acids. The sequence came from an adult with Crohn's disease. Material for sequencing was ileal tissue. This sequence joins TRBV9 and TRBJ2-7, with 10 bases fitting TRBD1. In DNA, the CDR3 is TGTGCCAGCACCCCGGGACAGGGGCCAGCCTACGAGCAGTACTTC. Protein product: CASTPGQGPAYEQYF.